Listed below are T cell receptor beta chains from one sample, sequenced in a study of T cell responses to AZD1222 COVID-19 vaccine. Libraries were prepared by immunoSEQ multiplex PCR; TCRdb keeps only in-frame clonotypes and omits some of them. Recorded for this sample: about 140,000 clones. The sequenced sample consisted of peripheral blood. The origin of the receptors is an adult in good health. The CDR3 runs from the conserved cysteine through the conserved F or W. A D gene is named only where the DNA matches it firmly.

J	V	D	DNA	CDR3
TRBJ1-1	TRBV4-3	.	TGCGCCAGCAGCCAAATGGAGAACACTGAAGCTTTCTTT	CASSQMENTEAFF
TRBJ2-7	TRBV5-1	TRBD1	TGCGCCAGCAGCTGGACAGGGGATCACTACGAGCAGTACTTC	CASSWTGDHYEQYF
TRBJ1-1	TRBV4-3	.	TGCGCCAGCAGCCAGAGAGCCTGGAACACTGAAGCTTTCTTT	CASSQRAWNTEAFF
TRBJ2-3	TRBV3-1/TRBV3-2	TRBD2	TGTGCCAGCAGCCAAGATTCCGGGGGGAACACAGATACGCAGTATTTT	CASSQDSGGNTDTQYF
TRBJ1-3	TRBV7-9	.	TGTGCCAGCCGAAGGGGAGCAGAAAGCCCCCCCCCTGGAAACACCATATATTTT	CASRRGAESPPPGNTIYF
TRBJ2-2	TRBV3-1/TRBV3-2	.	TGTGCCAGCAGCCAAGCCCCCCGGTACCCCCTCACCGGGGAGCTGTTTTTT	CASSQAPRYPLTGELFF
TRBJ1-5	TRBV19	.	TGTGCCAGTAGAGACAGTGGCGATCAGCCCCAGCATTTT	CASRDSGDQPQHF
TRBJ2-1	TRBV7-9	.	TGTGCCAGCAGCTTTAAACTGGGCTCCTACAATGAGCAGTTCTTC	CASSFKLGSYNEQFF
TRBJ2-3	TRBV19	.	TGTGCCAGTAGATCCGACACAGATACGCAGTATTTT	CASRSDTDTQYF
TRBJ1-3	TRBV7-2	.	TGTGCCAGCAGCCCGCGACAATTCGCCGGAAACACCATATATTTT	CASSPRQFAGNTIYF
TRBJ1-5	TRBV20-1	TRBD1	TGCAGTGCTAGTCGACAGGGTGGTCAGCCCCAGCATTTT	CSASRQGGQPQHF
TRBJ1-1	TRBV24-1	.	TGTGCCACCAGTGATTTGGCTGGGACTGAAGCTTTCTTT	CATSDLAGTEAFF
TRBJ1-2	TRBV15	.	TGTGCCACCAGTCCCGTATGGGAGGGCTATGGCTACACCTTC	CATSPVWEGYGYTF
TRBJ1-1	TRBV3-1/TRBV3-2	.	TGTGCCAGCAGCCACGGATCGGGGGGCACTGAAGCTTTCTTT	CASSHGSGGTEAFF
TRBJ1-6	TRBV19	.	TGTGCCAGTAGTATAGATGGGGGGGGTAATTCACCCCTCCACTTT	CASSIDGGGNSPLHF
TRBJ1-3	TRBV11-3	.	TGTGCCAGCAGCTTAGATGGACTGGGAAACACCATATATTTT	CASSLDGLGNTIYF